Shown below are 23 T cell receptor beta chains from a single sample sequenced in a study of PD-1 blockade in classical Hodgkin lymphoma. Here immunoSEQ multiplex PCR was the method, and the copy in TCRdb shows in-frame clones only, minus some. The repertoire includes tens of thousands of clones, around 68% of them detected once, and approximately 14% sits in the top ten. Every patient relapsed after autologous stem cell transplantation, and brentuximab vedotin exposure varied. The sample was peripheral blood mononuclear cells (PBMCs), taken before the second cycle of nivolumab. The receptors were sampled from a human donor with classical Hodgkin lymphoma.

This clone is a singleton in its sample. The chain uses TRBV27 and TRBJ2-6; D is possibly TRBD1 (5 bases). CDR1 is MNHEY, CDR2 SMNVEV, per germline (reference sequence). V was shortened by 1 base and J by 2 bases, with 12 bases between the two germline ends. The CDR3 consists of 17 residues. The CDR3 bases are TGTGCCAGCAGTTTATACCAGGGTCGGGCTGGGGCCAACGTCCTGACTTTC. It specifies CASSLYQGRAGANVLTF.

The chain's CDR3 is CASSFEGSGGAGEQFF. For the CDR3, the DNA is TGTGCCAGCAGTTTTGAGGGTAGCGGGGGGGCTGGGGAGCAGTTCTTC. The gene calls are TRBV27 and TRBJ2-1; 11 bases align to TRBD2. Trimming took 3 bases from V and 10 from J; bases not matched to a gene: 11. This CDR3 has 16 amino acids. Germline V gives CDR1 MNHEY, CDR2 SMNVEV (reference sequence).

This clone is categorized as medium-sized. This chain links TRBV5-1 with TRBJ1-3, with D unclear. V lost 4 bases and J 0 bases, leaving 8 bases between the germline ends. The CDR3 contains 14 residues. In germline, CDR1 is SGHRS, CDR2 YFSETQ. CDR3 residues: CASSLSVSGNTIYF. CDR3 in DNA: TGCGCCAGCAGCCTTTCGGTCTCTGGAAACACCATATATTTT.

The rearrangement links TRBV4-3 to TRBJ2-1; 7 bases line up with TRBD1. The CDR3 extends over 15 amino acids. V shed 9 bases, J shed 4 bases, and the junction held 12 bases outside the gene matches. The germline CDR1 and CDR2 sequences are LGHNA and YSLEER. The CDR3 protein is CASATGTARYNEQFF. CDR3 DNA sequence: TGCGCCAGTGCTACCGGGACAGCCCGTTACAATGAGCAGTTCTTC.

J is TRBJ2-3 and V is TRBV7-2; D uncertain. In germline, CDR1 is SGHTA, CDR2 FQGNSA. This CDR3 spans 16 amino acids. The V end lost 5 bases, the J end lost 0 bases, and 15 bases lay between the germline ends. Here the CDR3 reads CASSLRSYSSTDTQYF. CDR3 DNA sequence: TGTGCCAGCAGCCTCCGCTCCTATTCTAGCACAGATACGCAGTATTTT.

The chain has TRBV5-5 and TRBJ1-5; D is unclear. This CDR3 has 15 amino acids. V shed 0 bases and J shed 4 bases, with 11 bases lying between them. Per the germline V gene, CDR1 is SGHKS and CDR2 is YYEKEE (reference sequence). The CDR3 DNA reads TGTGCCAGCAGCTTGGCTGGGTCAGCGAATCAGCCCCAGCATTTT. Translation: CASSLAGSANQPQHF.

This chain connects TRBV6-1 to TRBJ2-3; D possibly corresponds to TRBD2 (6 bases). Trimming removed 4 bases at V and 2 bases at J, with 13 bases between. Germline CDR1 is MNHNS and CDR2 is SASEGT. CDR3 size: 15 residues. The CDR3: CASSVSGGTTDTQYF. The CDR3 DNA reads TGTGCCAGCAGTGTTTCGGGCGGGACCACAGATACGCAGTATTTT.

In this sample, this clone turned up once. The chain links TRBV7-9 to TRBJ1-6; D is ambiguous. The CDR3 loop spans 12 amino acids. The V and J ends lost 3 bases and 10 bases respectively, with 7 bases between them. CDR1 is SEHNR, CDR2 FQNEAQ, per germline (reference sequence). The CDR3 is CASSFDASPLHF. The CDR3 bases are TGTGCCAGCAGCTTTGATGCGTCACCCCTCCACTTT.

The chain couples TRBV2 to TRBJ1-1; possible D gene TRBD1, 5 bases. Germline V gene lookup returns CDR1 SNHLY and CDR2 FYNNEI. This CDR3 has 13 amino acids. V shed 6 bases and J shed 2 bases, with 10 bases lying between them. This chain's CDR3 is CASSLQVNTEAFF. Written as DNA, the CDR3 is TGTGCCAGCAGCCTACAGGTTAACACTGAAGCTTTCTTT.

This chain uses TRBV18 with TRBJ2-7; perhaps TRBD1 as D (7 bases). V dropped 3 bases and J dropped 5 bases, with 14 bases sitting between them. The CDR3 contains 14 residues. Looked up from germline, CDR1 is KGHSH and CDR2 is LQKENI. The CDR3 sequence is CASSPLRRGDEQYF. CDR3 DNA: TGTGCCAGCTCACCCCTACGCAGGGGGGACGAGCAGTACTTC.

The J gene is TRBJ1-4, the V gene TRBV27; tentatively, D is TRBD1 (6 bases). The CDR3 has 16 amino acids. Germline CDR1 reads MNHEY; CDR2 reads SMNVEV (reference sequence). V was clipped by 7 bases and J by 2 bases, with 17 bases between them. CDR3 sequence reads: CASKGETSATNEKLFF. CDR3 DNA: TGTGCCAGCAAGGGGGAGACCAGCGCTACTAATGAAAAACTGTTTTTT.

This clone was counted between two and nine times. V is TRBV6-4 and J is TRBJ2-1; 12 bases align to TRBD2. The CDR3 has 15 amino acids. Germline V CDR1 and CDR2: MRHNA, SNTAGT. After removal of 6 bases from V and 7 bases from J, the junction contained 7 bases not matched to a gene. The CDR3 region is CASSRLAGGMNEQFF. The CDR3 nucleotides are TGTGCCAGCAGCCGTCTAGCGGGGGGGATGAATGAGCAGTTCTTC.

This clone was seen more than once but under ten times. J is TRBJ2-2 and V is TRBV5-1; TRBD1 matches 11 bases. The CDR3 has 16 amino acids. Germline CDR1 and CDR2: SGHRS and YFSETQ. Trimming took 1 base from V and 7 from J; bases not matched to a gene: 6. CDR3 sequence reads: CASSLHRTGGGGELFF. In DNA, the CDR3 is TGCGCCAGCAGCTTGCATAGGACAGGGGGCGGCGGGGAGCTGTTTTTT.

V is TRBV6-1 and J is TRBJ2-5, with D possibly being TRBD2 (5 bases). Per the germline V gene, CDR1 is MNHNS and CDR2 is SASEGT. The CDR3 is made up of 14 amino acids. V gave up 7 bases and J gave up 4 bases, with 16 bases separating them. The CDR3 nucleotides read TGTGCCAGCACCTCTCGGGGTACTGGAGAGACCCAGTACTTC. Protein product: CASTSRGTGETQYF.

CDR3 sequence (DNA): TGTGCCAGCAGCCAAGGGGGAGCGAGGCACTACGAGCAGTACTTC. It codes for CASSQGGARHYEQYF. The J gene is TRBJ2-7, the V gene TRBV14; maybe TRBD2 (5 bases). This CDR3 comprises 15 residues. Trimming removed 1 base at V and 3 bases at J, with 13 bases between. The V gene's germline CDR1 is SGHDN and CDR2 FVKESK.

In this sample, this clone turned up a few times. CDR3 nucleotides: TGTGCCAGCAGTTTATACGGTAGCTTTGGGTATAGCACAGATACGCAGTATTTT. The encoded protein is CASSLYGSFGYSTDTQYF. This rearrangement joins TRBV27 to TRBJ2-3; D gene unclear. V dropped 1 base and J dropped 0 bases, with 17 bases sitting between them. Germline V gives CDR1 MNHEY, CDR2 SMNVEV (reference sequence). This CDR3 is built from 18 residues.

The chain employs TRBV9 and TRBJ2-5; tentatively, D is TRBD1 (6 bases). The CDR3 contains 14 residues. V was cut by 2 bases and J by 1 base, with 9 bases left in between. In germline, CDR1 is SGDLS, CDR2 YYNGEE. The CDR3 loop reads CASSVDRTQETQYF. DNA for the CDR3: TGTGCCAGCAGCGTTGACAGGACCCAAGAGACCCAGTACTTC.

This chain connects TRBV28 to TRBJ2-7; D remains ambiguous. CDR3 size: 14 residues. Trimming took off 2 bases at V and 5 bases at J, with 13 bases between the two ends. Germline CDR1 MDHEN, CDR2 SYDVKM. The CDR3: CASSLGDRFDEQYF. DNA for the CDR3: TGTGCCAGCAGTTTAGGAGACCGTTTTGACGAGCAGTACTTC.

V usage is TRBV4-2 and J usage is TRBJ1-2; TRBD1 matches 9 bases. The CDR3 is 17 amino acids. Germline V gene sequence: CDR1 LGHNA, CDR2 YNFKEQ. The trim removed 4 bases at V and 4 bases at J, leaving 13 bases unmatched. The CDR3 here is CASSRGTGTISSYGYTF. In nucleotides, the CDR3 is TGTGCCAGCAGCCGAGGGACAGGGACTATTAGTAGCTATGGCTACACCTTC.

This clone came up a few times. The chain carries TRBV6-6 and TRBJ1-3, with a tentative D call TRBD1 (5 bases). Trimming cost V 6 bases and J 0 bases, with 15 bases left between them. The CDR3 is 16 amino acids. Germline CDR1 and CDR2: MNHNY and SVGAGI (reference sequence). The CDR3 here is CASSLGRMSSGNTIYF. The CDR3 bases are TGTGCCAGCAGCTTGGGACGGATGAGCTCTGGAAACACCATATATTTT.

This clone was picked up a small number of times. The CDR3 DNA is TGTGCCAGCAGCTTAGCGGGGGGCACCTACGAGCAGTACTTC. It encodes CASSLAGGTYEQYF. This sequence joins TRBV7-2 and TRBJ2-7; D tentatively reads TRBD1 or TRBD2 (6 bases each). CDR1 SGHTA and CDR2 FQGNSA come from the germline V gene. The CDR3 consists of 14 residues. V was cut by 0 bases and J by 2 bases, with 8 bases left in between.

The rearrangement uses TRBV18 and TRBJ2-3, with 9 bases lining up with TRBD1. CDR1 and CDR2 from the germline V gene are KGHSH and LQKENI. Germline trimming cut 2 bases from V and 4 bases from J; bases unmatched to any gene: 4. The CDR3 runs to 15 residues. CDR3 sequence reads: CASSPSDRGSDTQYF. The CDR3 DNA reads as TGTGCCAGCTCACCATCCGACAGGGGGTCAGATACGCAGTATTTT.

J is TRBJ2-1 and V is TRBV18; the match to TRBD2 covers 16 bases. V lost 3 bases to trimming and J lost 9 bases; unmatched junction nucleotides: 8. CDR1 KGHSH and CDR2 LQKENI come from the germline V gene. This CDR3 has 17 residues. The CDR3 is CASSPGLAGGPVPEQFF. DNA for the CDR3: TGTGCCAGCTCACCGGGACTAGCGGGGGGGCCAGTGCCTGAGCAGTTCTTC.